This TCR beta chain was sequenced in a study of regulatory T cells in long-lasting Graves disease. This clonotype was recorded many times. A junction boundary mismatches the germline segment, possibly from a read error. HTBI primers from iRepertoire and Arm-PCR of CDR3 regions yielded the TCR beta libraries. One entry per CDR3 protein results from TCRdb running MiXCR on the multiplex PCR reads. The sample includes some 500,000 distinct CDR3 sequences, roughly a sixth of them seen just once. Sample time point: newly diagnosed GD, antithyroid drugs for less than 3 months. Extracted PBMC RNA gave rise to the TCR library. The CDR3 loop spans 12 amino acids. Per the germline V gene, CDR1 is MNHEY and CDR2 is SVGEGT. This same sample was also taken into another study, of T cells in Graves' hyperthyroidism and ophthalmopathy. This second report adds: The diagnostic basis comprised clinical symptoms, serum thyroxine and TRAb, thyroid ultrasound and orbital computed tomography. Ophthalmopathy prediction by the model preceded onset by a median roughly 6 months.

The chain uses TRBV6-2 or TRBV6-3 and TRBJ1-1; 7 bases agree with TRBD1. Sequencing used peripheral blood mononuclear cells (PBMCs), obtained at new diagnosis, from a patient treated with antithyroid drugs. This clonotype was sampled from a woman aged 35 to 59 with Graves disease. CDR3 coding DNA: TGTGCCAGCAATTACAGGGGAGCGGAAGCTTTCTTT. This encodes CASNYRGAEAFF.